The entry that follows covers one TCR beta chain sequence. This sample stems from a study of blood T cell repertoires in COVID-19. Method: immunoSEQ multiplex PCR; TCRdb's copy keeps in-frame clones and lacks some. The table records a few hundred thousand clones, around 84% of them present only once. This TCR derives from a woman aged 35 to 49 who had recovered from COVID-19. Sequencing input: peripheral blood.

The CDR3 nucleotides read TGTGCCAGCAGCCCCGGGGCGGGATTACAAGAGACCCAGTACTTC. Its translation: CASSPGAGLQETQYF. The chain uses TRBV2 and TRBJ2-5; TRBD2 is a possible D gene (6 bases). The CDR3 is 15 residues long. The V and J ends lost 6 bases and 2 bases respectively, with 16 bases between them. Germline CDR1 is SNHLY and CDR2 is FYNNEI.